The entry that follows covers one TCR beta chain sequence. This clone has only one observation. What antigen it recognizes has not been identified. Base quality data are lacking; no much larger clone is found one base away. The time point label corresponds to: pretreatment peripheral blood. The cohort included roughly 29 patients with locally advanced or metastatic urothelial carcinoma who were treated at Memorial Sloan Kettering on a trial protocol. Peripheral blood mononuclear cells were collected pretreatment and during treatment, with between 1 and 8 total time points per patient. The Qiagen DNeasy Blood extraction kit was used to purify genomic DNA from total PBMCs and tumor samples. PBMCs were collected pretreatment and during treatment, and were isolated and stored as previously described. The CDR3, from cysteine to phenylalanine, totals 17 residues. Only the CDR3 part of the read is kept: 51 bases, read in frame from the first base. Unmatched junction bases come to 7, with V trimmed by 4 bases and J by 2 bases. Based on the germline V gene, the CDR1 and CDR2 sequences are MNHNS and SASEGT.

Synthetic TCR analog templates were spiked into each PCR to estimate absolute template abundance from read counts. The immunoSEQ assay was used to amplify TCRbeta CDR3 regions from genomic DNA with bias-controlled V and J gene primers. Rearranged TCRbeta segments were sequenced at approximately 20X coverage. The original methods were these. Clustering was used to correct sequencing errors, and CDR3s were annotated against IMGT so that V, D and J genes could be assigned. Downstream analyses used only productive TCRbeta rearrangements and left out out-of-frame or stop-codon sequences. To compute clonality, Shannon entropy was normalized by the log of the number of unique productive sequences and then subtracted from one. Fisher's exact test with Benjamini-Hochberg correction, at a threshold of adjusted p below 0.01, was used to find clones that differed between time points or between blood and tumor. Drawn from immuneACCESS, this table holds only the in-frame rearrangements with V and J called that TCRdb kept. Clones are partly lost; checked studies trace under half to an unresolved V gene and leave the rest unexplained. V, J and clone size reflect that table, while D and trimming were determined from the DNA. The sample records around 130,000 clones, roughly 84% of which are singletons. The ten largest clones add up to about 2.9% of the sample.

The source of the sample is a study of PD-L1 blockade in urothelial cancer (dated by TCRdb to 2016 to 2017). For context, the study as a whole: Every patient began therapy in 2014 and was given atezolizumab 1,200 mg intravenously every 3 weeks. Blood samples yielded a median of roughly 140,000 T cells and roughly 80,000 unique TCRs, with median clonality roughly 0.084. Blood samples were analyzed 3 weeks after the start of treatment (second dose) and 6 weeks after the start of treatment. Durable clinical benefit was achieved by nine patients but not by the remaining 20. Pretreatment blood TCR-seq was available for about 28 patients, at least one posttreatment blood collection was obtained for some 24 patients, and tumor TCR-seq was available for some 24 patients. In the same patients, pretreatment tumors underwent whole exome sequencing and RNA sequencing in addition to TCR sequencing. About nine tenths of the roughly 29 patients were identified as males with urothelial cancer of bladder origin, and a prior smoking history was reported by 18 of 29 patients. Somatic, immune and clinical correlates of response to PD-L1 blockade with atezolizumab in urothelial cancer were the focus of an exploratory multi-omic analysis. Patients had an ECOG performance status of 0 or 1 and had received between 0 and 3 prior chemotherapy regimens. Pretreatment tumor samples, along with matched peripheral blood serially collected before and after atezolizumab treatment, were subjected to TCR sequencing. Durable clinical benefit was defined as progression-free survival longer than 6 months, and TCR features were also tested against progression-free and overall survival.

The full study reports these points: A pretreatment peripheral blood TCR clonality below the median was linked to improved progression-free and overall survival. Because the sample size was small (n ≈ 27) and many exploratory analyses were performed, the results are intended to be hypothesis-generating. Greater expansion of tumor-associated TCR clones in peripheral blood 3 weeks after the start of treatment was observed in patients with durable benefit (n of about 20, p = 0.022).

Recombination linked TRBV6-1 to TRBJ1-5; 11 middle bases align to TRBD1. Sequences were derived from PBMCs, sampled around atezolizumab (anti-PD-L1) treatment. The clonotype was recovered from a man over 45 with urothelial cancer. The bases are TGTGCCAGCAGTGGCCGGACAGGGGGCGCCGGCAATCAGCCCCAGCATTTT. Its coded protein is CASSGRTGGAGNQPQHF.